A selection of T cell receptor beta chains follows, all from one sample in a study of post-analysis software for immune sequencing data. TCRdb re-analysed the PCR reads in MiXCR, keeping a single row per CDR3 protein. This sample has more than 500,000 distinct CDR3 sequences, with less than 40% found just once. Sequences were obtained from blood. The receptors derive from a girl aged 2-17 years with multiple sclerosis. The conserved cysteine and the conserved F or W are not part of the CDR3 here. Fields, in order: V gene, J gene, clone size, CDR3 protein. Size tells how often a clone was seen (once, few, many) or the class of an expanded clone, and some rows leave it out.

TRBV7-9	TRBJ1-2	.	ASSLVKESGYT
TRBV5-1	TRBJ2-3	.	ASSSTGASTDAQY
TRBV2	TRBJ2-5	.	ASSPLESFRETQY
TRBV20-1	TRBJ2-1	.	SGIGVYNEQF
TRBV29-1	TRBJ2-1	.	SVDNNEQF
TRBV10-3	TRBJ1-5	.	AISESKGPNQPQH
TRBV5-1	TRBJ2-2	.	ASTLERGTGELF
TRBV3-1	TRBJ2-7	.	ASSQVAGGDTYEQY
TRBV20-1	TRBJ1-5	few	SAREPRDRNQPQH
TRBV7-2	TRBJ2-7	few	ASSLIGELEQY
TRBV2	TRBJ2-5	.	ASSEGLASYQETQY
TRBV19	TRBJ2-1	.	ASSIVGGTVNEQF
TRBV3-1	TRBJ2-7	once	ASSQAGEDYEQY
TRBV18	TRBJ2-5	few	ASSPQGTQETQY
TRBV6-2/TRBV6-3	TRBJ2-3	few	ASSYRGLAGSTDTQY
TRBV7-6	TRBJ2-6	few	ASSLRLAGVSASGANVLT